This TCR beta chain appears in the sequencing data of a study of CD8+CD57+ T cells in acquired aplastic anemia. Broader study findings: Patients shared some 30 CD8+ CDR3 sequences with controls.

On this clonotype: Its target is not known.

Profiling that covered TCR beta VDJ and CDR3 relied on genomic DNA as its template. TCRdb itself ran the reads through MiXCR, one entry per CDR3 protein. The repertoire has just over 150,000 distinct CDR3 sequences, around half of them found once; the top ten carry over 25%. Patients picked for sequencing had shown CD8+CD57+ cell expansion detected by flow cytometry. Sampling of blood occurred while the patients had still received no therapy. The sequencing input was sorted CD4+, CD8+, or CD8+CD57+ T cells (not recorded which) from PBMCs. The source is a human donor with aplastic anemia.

The CDR3, as DNA: TGTGCCAGCAGTAACGGATTCAGTGAGACCCAGTACTTC. It codes for CASSNGFSETQYF. The chain carries TRBV6-5 and TRBJ2-5; D not resolved. The CDR3 totals 13 residues. Germline CDR1 and CDR2: MNHEY and SVGAGI. The V end lost 5 bases, the J end lost 5 bases, and 12 bases lay between the germline ends.